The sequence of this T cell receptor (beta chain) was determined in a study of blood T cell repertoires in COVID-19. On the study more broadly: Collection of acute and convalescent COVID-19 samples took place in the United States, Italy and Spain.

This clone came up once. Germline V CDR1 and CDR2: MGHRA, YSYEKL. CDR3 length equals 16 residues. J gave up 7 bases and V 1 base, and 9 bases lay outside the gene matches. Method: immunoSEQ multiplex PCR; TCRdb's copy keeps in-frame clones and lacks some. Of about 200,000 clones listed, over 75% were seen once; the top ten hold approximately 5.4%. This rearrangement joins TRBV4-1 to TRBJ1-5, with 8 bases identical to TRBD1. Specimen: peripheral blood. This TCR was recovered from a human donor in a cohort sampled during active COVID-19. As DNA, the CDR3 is TGCGCCAGCAGCCAAGGGATCACAGGGGGACAACAGCCCCAGCATTTT. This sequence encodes CASSQGITGGQQPQHF.